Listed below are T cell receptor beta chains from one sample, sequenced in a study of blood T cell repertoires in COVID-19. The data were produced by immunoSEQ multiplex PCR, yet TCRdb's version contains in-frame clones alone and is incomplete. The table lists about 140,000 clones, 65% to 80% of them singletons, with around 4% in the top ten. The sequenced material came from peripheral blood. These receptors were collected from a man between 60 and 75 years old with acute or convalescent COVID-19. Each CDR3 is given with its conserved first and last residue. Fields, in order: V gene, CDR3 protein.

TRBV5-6 CASSLANYRGRNEQFF
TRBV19 CASSRPGPYYSNQPQHF
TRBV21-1 CASSKEWTGMSSGRLAKNIQYF
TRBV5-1 CASSGDIQETQYF
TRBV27 CASSLGTSGIETQYF
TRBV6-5 CASSTRGQVYNEQFF
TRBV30 CAWSVSGLRGYTF
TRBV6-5 CASISTYTEAFF
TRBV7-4 CASIRRARYETQYF
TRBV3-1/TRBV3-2 CASTQEGRFNTEAFF
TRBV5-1 CASSLVERLTGELFF
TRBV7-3 CASSLASRGNNSPLHF
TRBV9 CASSVGTSTDTQYF
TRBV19 CASIAGTGLSGANVLTF
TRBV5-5 CASSPGGGYNQPQHF
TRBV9 CASSARGDRAGTGELFF
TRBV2 CASREGLAGTDTQYF
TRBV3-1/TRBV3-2 CASSQGIQEREGRNEQFF
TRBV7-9 CASSPSGGAHTEAFF
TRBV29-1 CSVVGQKYEQYF
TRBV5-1 CASSLDRGPANEKLFF
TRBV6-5 CASSYGQSLDTQYF
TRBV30 CAWTLGAPDVTQYF
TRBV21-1 CAPHVGLSGNTIYF
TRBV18 CASSPEPYNEQFF
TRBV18 CASSPVSVSAGNSPLHF
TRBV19 CATKGASTDTQYF
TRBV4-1 CASSQERSGYSYEQYF
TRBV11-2 CASSLEPSGLAGGDTDTQYF
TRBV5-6 CASSDIGVYEQYF
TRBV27 CASSFGGAGNTIYF
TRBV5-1 CASSRGTSGRSEQFF
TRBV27 CASSFQTGGKWGYTF
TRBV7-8 CASSLALGLGGDTQYF
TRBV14 CASSQEGSDQPQHF
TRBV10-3 CAISESGGYEQYF
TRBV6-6 CASSYQGQNYEQYF
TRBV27 CASSPVGEEANYGYTF
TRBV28 CASGGSPRNEQFF
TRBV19 CASSVRHLISYEQYF
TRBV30 CAWSLVGTSTLHF
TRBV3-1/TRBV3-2 CASSQLLATGNTIYF
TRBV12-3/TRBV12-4 CASSFQGYNEQFF